This T cell receptor beta chain derives from a study of T cell clonotyping in hematopoietic cell transplantation. Study-wide points: Recipient TCR diversity dropped after transplant; expanded clonotypes rose from day 30 to 180.

About this clone: Its antigen is undetermined.

Generated by immunoSEQ multiplex PCR, the TCRdb table keeps only in-frame clones and is missing some. The data show 4,500 to 6,500 clones, about 80% seen once. The V and J ends lost 1 base and 7 bases respectively, with 16 bases between them. The CDR3 consists of 15 residues. Germline V gene sequence: CDR1 SGHTA, CDR2 FQGNSA. V is TRBV7-2 and J is TRBJ1-2; D unresolved. Sequenced material: peripheral blood mononuclear cells, taken 30 days after allogeneic stem cell transplant. The receptor's source is a male patient aged 55 to 69 who had an allogeneic stem cell transplant from an unrelated donor, so the T cells may come from the graft donor. Some clones in this sample may be carry-over from other donors' samples. The CDR3 region is CASSLEVTGPSGYTF. The CDR3 bases are TGTGCCAGCAGCTTAGAGGTTACTGGGCCAAGTGGCTACACCTTC.